The entry below gives a single T cell receptor (beta chain) sequence along with its context. Its specificity is not known. This specimen belongs to a study of cytomegalovirus exposure and HLA in healthy donors. The primer mix had 60 Vbeta and 13 Jbeta primers. Here immunoSEQ multiplex PCR was the method, and the copy in TCRdb shows in-frame clones only, minus some. Of more than 100,000 clones in the sample, 79% were seen once. The CDR3 has 18 residues. The V and J ends lost 3 bases and 0 bases respectively, with 18 bases between them. Germline values: CDR1 KGHSH, CDR2 LQKENI. Findings of the study overall: Presence/absence results assume similar sequencing depth per donor, which may not hold. Immune exposure was documented only through CMV serostatus.

This chain joins TRBV18 and TRBJ1-3; the D is unclear. The TCR originated in a man aged 45-65 years in good health and CMV-seropositive. Source material: PBMCs. CDR3 sequence reads: CASSPNIDGLFSGNTIYF. In DNA, the CDR3 is TGTGCCAGCTCACCGAATATTGACGGACTATTCTCTGGAAACACCATATATTTT.